The rows below give T cell receptor beta chains drawn from one sample of a study of CD8+CD57+ T cells in acquired aplastic anemia. TCRdb itself ran the reads through MiXCR, one entry per CDR3 protein. Of 400,000 to 600,000 distinct CDR3 sequences detected, around 30% appear once; the ten largest clones hold under 0.95%. Sequencing was performed on sorted CD4+, CD8+, or CD8+CD57+ T cells (not recorded which) from PBMCs. The receptors were gathered from a human donor with aplastic anemia. The CDR3 runs from the conserved cysteine through the conserved F or W. The order of the fields is D gene, V gene, clone size, J gene, CDR3 DNA, CDR3 protein. The D gene is left open where the match is weak. Clone sizes are given selectively: once, few, many, or a class where the clone is expanded.

TRBD1	TRBV5-1	.	TRBJ1-1	TGCGCCAGCAGCTTGGGGGGGACAGGGTGGTTTTACCCTGAAGCTTTCTTT	CASSLGGTGWFYPEAFF
.	TRBV24-1	many	TRBJ2-1	TGTGCCACCAGTGTCGGGGGCGGTCGCGGCATCCCCAATGAGCAGTTCTTC	CATSVGGGRGIPNEQFF
TRBD1	TRBV2	once	TRBJ1-2	TGTGCCAGCAGTGCCAGCAGGGGGACAGGGGGTGGCTACACCTTC	CASSASRGTGGGYTF
.	TRBV10-3	.	TRBJ1-6	TGTGCCATCAGTGAGATAGGGGGTTCACCCCTCCACTTT	CAISEIGGSPLHF
.	TRBV7-3	.	TRBJ1-1	TGTGCCTGGACCCAGGGTGACACTGAAGCTTTCTTT	CAWTQGDTEAFF
.	TRBV11-3	once	TRBJ2-1	TGTGCCAGCAGCTTAGCGGGGGTCGGCAATGAGCAGTTCTTC	CASSLAGVGNEQFF
TRBD1	TRBV30	few	TRBJ1-6	TGTGCCTGGAGTAGCGGACAGGGGGCCTATAATTCACCCCTCCACTTT	CAWSSGQGAYNSPLHF
.	TRBV9	.	TRBJ2-4	TGTGCCAGCAGCGTAGCCCCCGGGTTAAACATTCAGTACTTC	CASSVAPGLNIQYF
.	TRBV15	once	TRBJ1-1	TGTGCCACCAGCAGAGGAGCCCACTGGGGTGAGGACACTGAAGCTTTCTTT	CATSRGAHWGEDTEAFF
.	TRBV15	few	TRBJ2-7	TGTGCCACCAGCAGAGGTACCGGGACCAAGGGGGGGCACGAGCAGTACTTC	CATSRGTGTKGGHEQYF
.	TRBV5-6	.	TRBJ1-1	TGTGCCAGCAGCGGAGGGACAATAGACACTGAAGCTTTCTTT	CASSGGTIDTEAFF
.	TRBV2	once	TRBJ1-1	TGTGCCAGCAGTTGGAAAGGGCTCTACACTGAAGCTTTCTTT	CASSWKGLYTEAFF
TRBD2	TRBV11-1	.	TRBJ2-3	TGTGCCAGCAGCTCGAGTAGCGGGGGCGGGGATACGCAGTATTTT	CASSSSSGGGDTQYF
TRBD2	TRBV19	few	TRBJ2-1	TGTGCCAGTAGTATAGACCTAGCGGGAGCTTACAATGAGCAGTTCTTC	CASSIDLAGAYNEQFF
TRBD1	TRBV19	.	TRBJ1-3	TGTGCCAGTAGACCCCCGGGACAGGGATTCTCTGGAAACACCATATATTTT	CASRPPGQGFSGNTIYF
.	TRBV5-6	many	TRBJ2-3	TGTGCCAGCAGCCCCTCTAGCACAGATACGCAGTATTTT	CASSPSSTDTQYF
.	TRBV25-1	many	TRBJ2-5	TGTGCCAGCAGTGTCCAGGGGTGGAGGACCCAGTACTTC	CASSVQGWRTQYF
TRBD2	TRBV4-2	.	TRBJ2-3	TGTGCCAGCAGCCCAATAGCGGGATTAACAGATACGCAGTATTTT	CASSPIAGLTDTQYF
.	TRBV6-1	few	TRBJ1-2	TGTGCCAGCAGTTTAGATGGCTACACCTTC	CASSLDGYTF
.	TRBV9	.	TRBJ2-1	TGTGCCAGCAGCGTATATCAGGACAGCTCCTACAATGAGCAGTTCTTC	CASSVYQDSSYNEQFF
.	TRBV2	.	TRBJ1-6	TGTGCCAGCAGAGAACAGGGCGCATATAATTCACCCCTCCACTTT	CASREQGAYNSPLHF
TRBD2	TRBV20-1	many	TRBJ2-7	TGCAGTGCTATGGTACTAGCGGGAGGCCACTACGAGCAGTACTTC	CSAMVLAGGHYEQYF
TRBD2	TRBV11-1	few	TRBJ2-3	TGTGCCAGCAGCTTGGGACTAGCGGGAGCCCCCACGCAGTATTTT	CASSLGLAGAPTQYF
.	TRBV10-3	many	TRBJ1-5	TGTGCCATCAGTGAGTCAGCGAGTTCGGGCAATCAGCCCCAGCATTTT	CAISESASSGNQPQHF
.	TRBV2	.	TRBJ1-2	TGTGCCAGCCTAACCCTAGACAGAGGTCGAGGCTACACCTTC	CASLTLDRGRGYTF
.	TRBV10-3	.	TRBJ1-2	TGTGCCATCAGTGAAAGCAGGGGTATCTATGGCTACACCTTC	CAISESRGIYGYTF
.	TRBV6-5	.	TRBJ1-2	TGTGCCAGCAGTTACGATGGGAGGGCTGGTGGCTACACCTTC	CASSYDGRAGGYTF
.	TRBV29-1	many	TRBJ1-1	TGCAGCGTTGTTTGGTTCATGAACACTGAAGCTTTCTTT	CSVVWFMNTEAFF
TRBD2	TRBV5-4	.	TRBJ2-5	TGTGCCAGCTCCCTAGCGGGAACCCAAGAGACCCAGTACTTC	CASSLAGTQETQYF
.	TRBV12-3/TRBV12-4	few	TRBJ1-6	TGTGCCAGCGGACGGGACGATAATTCACCCCTCCACTTT	CASGRDDNSPLHF
.	TRBV20-1	.	TRBJ2-5	TGCAGTGCTAGAGATCGGGGGGCGATTGGAGAGACCCAGTACTTC	CSARDRGAIGETQYF
.	TRBV20-1	.	TRBJ2-1	TGCAGTGCTGCTCCCGGGACGGGGCCCTACAATGAGCAGTTCTTC	CSAAPGTGPYNEQFF
.	TRBV9	many	TRBJ1-5	TGTGCCAGCAGCGTAGGACAGAACAATCAGCCCCAGCATTTT	CASSVGQNNQPQHF
.	TRBV7-9	.	TRBJ1-3	TGTGCCAGCAGCTTACAGGATTCTACTGGAAACACCATATATTTT	CASSLQDSTGNTIYF
.	TRBV29-1	.	TRBJ1-2	TGCAGCGGTAGCGGGGGGCAGGATGGCTACACCTTC	CSGSGGQDGYTF
.	TRBV5-1	many	TRBJ1-5	TGCGCCAGCAGCTTGGACGGAGATAGCAATCAGCCCCAGCATTTT	CASSLDGDSNQPQHF
.	TRBV15	many	TRBJ2-7	TGTGCCACCAGCAGAGCCAGCTTAGATCAGAAAAGATTCGGGCAGTACTTC	CATSRASLDQKRFGQYF
.	TRBV9	few	TRBJ2-1	TGTGCCAGCAGCGTAGTGCCCAACCCCCCCAATGAGCAGTTCTTC	CASSVVPNPPNEQFF
TRBD1	TRBV3-1	few	TRBJ2-7	TGTGCCAGCAGCCAAGATTTCTTTAGGGTGGGACAGCACGCTTACGAGCAGTACTTC	CASSQDFFRVGQHAYEQYF
.	TRBV2	few	TRBJ1-5	TGTGCCAGCCAGACAGGTTTTGAGCCCCAGCATTTT	CASQTGFEPQHF
TRBD1	TRBV19	few	TRBJ1-1	TGTGCCAGTAGTATAACGCCGGCGGACAGGGGCCCGAACACTGAAGCTTTCTTT	CASSITPADRGPNTEAFF
TRBD2	TRBV7-2	.	TRBJ2-3	TGTGCCAGCAGCTTCGGACTAGTGAAGACTAGCACAGATACGCAGTATTTT	CASSFGLVKTSTDTQYF
TRBD1	TRBV15	many	TRBJ2-2	TGTGCCACCAGCAGGGGGACAGGTCCCGGGGAGCTGTTTTTT	CATSRGTGPGELFF
TRBD2	TRBV15	few	TRBJ2-2	TGTGCCACCAGCGTTCCGGGACTAGCGAACACCGGGGAGCTGTTTTTT	CATSVPGLANTGELFF
TRBD1	TRBV7-9	.	TRBJ1-2	TGTGCCAGCAGCTTAGAAGGGGGCTTTGGCTACACCTTC	CASSLEGGFGYTF
TRBD1	TRBV2	.	TRBJ1-2	TGTGCCAGCAGCACCGGGACAGGGGTGTTTGGCTACACCTTC	CASSTGTGVFGYTF
.	TRBV29-1	many	TRBJ2-3	TGCAGCGTTGCAAGTTCAGGGGGGCCAGATACGCAGTATTTT	CSVASSGGPDTQYF
TRBD2	TRBV10-3	many	TRBJ2-7	TGTGCCATCAGTGAGTCCCTAGCGGGAGGTTACTACGAGCAGTACTTC	CAISESLAGGYYEQYF
.	TRBV14	.	TRBJ2-5	TGTGCCAGCAGCCAAGTCGGACTAACGGGAGAGACCCAGTACTTC	CASSQVGLTGETQYF